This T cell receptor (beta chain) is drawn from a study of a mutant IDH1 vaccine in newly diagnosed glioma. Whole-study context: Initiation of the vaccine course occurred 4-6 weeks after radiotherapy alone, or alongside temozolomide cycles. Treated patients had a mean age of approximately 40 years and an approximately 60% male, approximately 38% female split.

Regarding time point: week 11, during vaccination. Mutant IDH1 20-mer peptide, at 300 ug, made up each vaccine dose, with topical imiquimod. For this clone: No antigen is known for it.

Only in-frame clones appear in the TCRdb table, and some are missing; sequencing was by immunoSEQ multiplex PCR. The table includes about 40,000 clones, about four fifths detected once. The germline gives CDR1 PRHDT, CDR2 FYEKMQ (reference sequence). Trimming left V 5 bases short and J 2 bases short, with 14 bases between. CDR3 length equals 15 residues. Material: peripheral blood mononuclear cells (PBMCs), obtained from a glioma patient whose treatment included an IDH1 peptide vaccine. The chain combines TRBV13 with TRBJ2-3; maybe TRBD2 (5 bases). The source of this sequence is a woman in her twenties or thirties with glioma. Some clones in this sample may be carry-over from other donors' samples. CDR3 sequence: CASSRPWETTDTQYF. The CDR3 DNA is TGTGCCAGCAGCCGCCCTTGGGAGACCACAGATACGCAGTATTTT. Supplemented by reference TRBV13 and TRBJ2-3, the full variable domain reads AAGVIQSPRHLIKEKRETATLKCYPIPRHDTVYWYQQGPGQDPQFLISFYEKMQSDKGSIPDRFSAQQFSDYHSELNMSSLELGDSALYFCASSRPWETTDTQYFGPGTRLTVL.